In this sample, the clone carrying this T cell receptor (beta chain) turned up once. The target antigen is unknown. V was pared by 0 bases and J by 3 bases, with 2 bases of the junction left unmatched. This CDR3 has 14 amino acids. The germline gives CDR1 SGHDT, CDR2 YYEEEE. cDNA carried unique molecular identifiers, and a universal primer site was added by template switching. TCRdb ran MiXCR on the 5' RACE reads and lists one entry per CDR3 protein. The sample lists 1.5 million to 2 million distinct CDR3 sequences, under 35% seen once, with less than 0.35% in the top ten. This record belongs to a study of identical twins. General study results and limits: Beta clonotypes that were abundant in cord blood contained fewer insertions, a pattern absent from memory repertoires. The authors drew conclusions from cross-sectional statistical analysis rather than following the same donors. Sharing of beta out-of-frame sequences by twins showed a weaker excess.

The sample taken for sequencing was cord blood. This TCR was sampled from a newborn girl in good health. The genes are TRBV5-6 and TRBJ1-1, with 7 positions matching TRBD1. CDR3 in amino acids: CASSLEQGYTEAFF. In nucleotides, the CDR3 is TGTGCCAGCAGCTTGGAACAGGGGTACACTGAAGCTTTCTTT.